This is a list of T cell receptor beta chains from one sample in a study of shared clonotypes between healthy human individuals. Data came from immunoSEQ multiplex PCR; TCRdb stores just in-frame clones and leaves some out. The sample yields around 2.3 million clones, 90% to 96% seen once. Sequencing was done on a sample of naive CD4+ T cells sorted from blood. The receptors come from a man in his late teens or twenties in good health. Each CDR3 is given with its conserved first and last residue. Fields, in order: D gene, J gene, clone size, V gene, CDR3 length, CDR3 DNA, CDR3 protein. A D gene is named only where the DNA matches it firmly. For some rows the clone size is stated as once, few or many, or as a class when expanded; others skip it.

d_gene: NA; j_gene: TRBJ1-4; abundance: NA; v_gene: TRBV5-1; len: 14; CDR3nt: TGCGCCAGCAGCTTGTCGGGGGTGAATGAAAAACTGTTTTTT; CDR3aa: CASSLSGVNEKLFF
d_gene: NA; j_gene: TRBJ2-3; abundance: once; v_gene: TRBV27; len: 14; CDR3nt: TGTGCCAGCAGCCGACCTGGGGGGACAGATACGCAGTATTTT; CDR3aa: CASSRPGGTDTQYF
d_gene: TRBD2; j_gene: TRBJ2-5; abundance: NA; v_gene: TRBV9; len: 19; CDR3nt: TGTGCCAGCAGCGTAGCGGGAAGGCTAGCGGGGGGGCCCCAAGAGACCCAGTACTTC; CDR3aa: CASSVAGRLAGGPQETQYF
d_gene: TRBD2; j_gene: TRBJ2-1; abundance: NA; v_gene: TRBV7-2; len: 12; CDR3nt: TGTGCCAGCGGACTAGCGGGATCTGAGCAGTTCTTC; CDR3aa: CASGLAGSEQFF
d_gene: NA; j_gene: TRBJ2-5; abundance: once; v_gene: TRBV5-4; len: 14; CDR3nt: TGTGCCAGCAGCTTGACAGGGTTTCAAGAGACCCAGTACTTC; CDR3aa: CASSLTGFQETQYF
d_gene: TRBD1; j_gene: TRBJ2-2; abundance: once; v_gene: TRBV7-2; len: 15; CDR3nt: TGTGCCAGCAGCTTAGTAACAGGGGTCACCGGGGAGCTGTTTTTT; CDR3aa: CASSLVTGVTGELFF
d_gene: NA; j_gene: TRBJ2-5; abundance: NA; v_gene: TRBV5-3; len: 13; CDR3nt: TGTGCCAGAAGCTTGGGGCAGGGAGGGACCCAGTACTTC; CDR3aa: CARSLGQGGTQYF
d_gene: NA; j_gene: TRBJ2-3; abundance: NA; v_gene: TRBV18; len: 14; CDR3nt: TGTGCCAGCTCCCTTTTCTCTAGCACAGATACGCAGTATTTT; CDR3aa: CASSLFSSTDTQYF
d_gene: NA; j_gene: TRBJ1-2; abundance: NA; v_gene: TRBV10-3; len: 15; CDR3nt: TGTGCCATCAGTGAGGCCCTGGGCCGCGGCTATGGCTACACCTTC; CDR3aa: CAISEALGRGYGYTF
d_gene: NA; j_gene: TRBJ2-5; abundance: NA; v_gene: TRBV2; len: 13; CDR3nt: TGTGCCAGCAGTTCCCGGGACGGGGAGACCCAGTACTTC; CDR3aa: CASSSRDGETQYF
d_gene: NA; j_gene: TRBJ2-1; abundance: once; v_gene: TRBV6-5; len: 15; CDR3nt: TGTGCCAGCAGCCGTCCGGACGGTAAGGGGAATGAGCAGTTCTTC; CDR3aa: CASSRPDGKGNEQFF
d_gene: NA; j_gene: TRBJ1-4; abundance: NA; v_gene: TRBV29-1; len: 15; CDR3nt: TGCAGCGTTGGTCCAGGTCTTGCAACTAATGAAAAACTGTTTTTT; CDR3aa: CSVGPGLATNEKLFF
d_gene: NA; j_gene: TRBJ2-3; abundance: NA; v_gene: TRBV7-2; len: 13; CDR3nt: TGTGCCAGCAGCTTAGCTGGGTCAGATACGCAGTATTTT; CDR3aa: CASSLAGSDTQYF
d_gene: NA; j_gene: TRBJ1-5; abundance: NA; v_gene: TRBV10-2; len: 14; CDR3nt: TGCGCCAGCAGTGAGAGTCTGCGGTATCAGCCCCAGCATTTT; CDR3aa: CASSESLRYQPQHF
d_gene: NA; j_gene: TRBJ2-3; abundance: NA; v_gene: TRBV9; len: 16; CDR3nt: TGTGCCAGCAGCGTAGCTGACCGGGGGTATGGAGATACGCAGTATTTT; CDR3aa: CASSVADRGYGDTQYF
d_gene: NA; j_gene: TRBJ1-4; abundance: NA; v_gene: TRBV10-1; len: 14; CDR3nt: TGCGCCAGCAGTGGAGAGGGAAGGGGCGAAAAACTGTTTTTT; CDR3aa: CASSGEGRGEKLFF
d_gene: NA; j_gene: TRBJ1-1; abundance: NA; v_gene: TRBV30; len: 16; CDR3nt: TGTGCCTGGAGTGTATCGGGACGGGGGATAAACACTGAAGCTTTCTTT; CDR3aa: CAWSVSGRGINTEAFF
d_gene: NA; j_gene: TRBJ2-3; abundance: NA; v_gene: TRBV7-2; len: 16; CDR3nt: TGTGCCAGCAGCTTATGGGACTGGCCCAACACAGATACGCAGTATTTT; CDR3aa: CASSLWDWPNTDTQYF
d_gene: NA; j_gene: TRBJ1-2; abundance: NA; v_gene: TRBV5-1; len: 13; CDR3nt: TGCGCCAGCAGCCAAACAGCACCCTATGGCTACACCTTC; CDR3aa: CASSQTAPYGYTF
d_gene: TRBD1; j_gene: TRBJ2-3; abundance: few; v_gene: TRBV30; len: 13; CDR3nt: TGTGCCTGGAGTGTACAGGGGGCAGATACGCAGTATTTT; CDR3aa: CAWSVQGADTQYF
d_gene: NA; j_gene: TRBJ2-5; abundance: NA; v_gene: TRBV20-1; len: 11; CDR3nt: TGCAGTGCTACCAAGTCCGAGACCCAGTACTTC; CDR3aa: CSATKSETQYF
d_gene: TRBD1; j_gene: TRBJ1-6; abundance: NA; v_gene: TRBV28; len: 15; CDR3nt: TGTGCCAGCAGTCCCAGGGACAGGAGAAATTCACCCCTCCACTTT; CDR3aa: CASSPRDRRNSPLHF
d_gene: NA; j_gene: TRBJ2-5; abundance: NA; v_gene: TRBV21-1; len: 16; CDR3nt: TGTGCCAGATATCACAAGAGGGAGGGCCTTCGGGAGACCCAGTACTTC; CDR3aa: CARYHKREGLRETQYF